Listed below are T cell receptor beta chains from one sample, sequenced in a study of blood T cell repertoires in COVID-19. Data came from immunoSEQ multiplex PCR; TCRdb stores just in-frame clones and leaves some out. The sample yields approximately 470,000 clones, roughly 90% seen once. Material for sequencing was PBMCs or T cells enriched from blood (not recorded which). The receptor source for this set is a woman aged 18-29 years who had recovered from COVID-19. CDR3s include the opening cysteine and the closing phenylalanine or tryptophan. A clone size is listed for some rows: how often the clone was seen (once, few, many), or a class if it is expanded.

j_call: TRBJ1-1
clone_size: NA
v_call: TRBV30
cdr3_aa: CAWGDSNTEAFF

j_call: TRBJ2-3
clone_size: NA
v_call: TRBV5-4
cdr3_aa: CASSQLLAGGVTDTQYF

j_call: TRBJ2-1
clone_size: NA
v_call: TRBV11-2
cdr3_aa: CASSLGAGNEQFF

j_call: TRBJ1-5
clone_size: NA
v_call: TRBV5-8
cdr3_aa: CASSSDMTGGSYYSNQPQHF

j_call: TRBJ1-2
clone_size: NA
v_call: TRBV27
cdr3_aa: CASRQGRPGGWGYTF

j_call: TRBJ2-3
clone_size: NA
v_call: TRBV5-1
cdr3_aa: CASNLGLGTSGKTSTDTQYF

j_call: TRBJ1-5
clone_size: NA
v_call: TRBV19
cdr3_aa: CASSTLPGTGGDQPQHF

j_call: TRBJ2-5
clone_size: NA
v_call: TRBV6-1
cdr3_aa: CASSKARGRETQYF

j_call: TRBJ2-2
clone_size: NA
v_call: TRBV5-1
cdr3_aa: CASSSKGATGELFF

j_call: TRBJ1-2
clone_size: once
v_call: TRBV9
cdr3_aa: CASSGGGRDGYTF